This TCR beta chain was obtained from a study of control samples from healthy donors and cancer patients. V lost 2 bases and J lost 7; bases outside the gene matches: 15. The CDR3 extends over 17 amino acids. CDR1 SEHNR and CDR2 FQNEAQ come from the germline V gene (reference sequence). The method was immunoSEQ multiplex PCR; TCRdb's version includes in-frame clones alone and lacks a portion of them. The sample records about 120,000 clones, around nine tenths being singletons. The count of this clone is one. Sequences were obtained from blood. The origin of this receptor is a woman aged 65 to 85 in good health. The V gene is TRBV7-9, the J gene TRBJ2-3; TRBD2 agrees at 7 bases. The CDR3 nucleotides are TGTGCCAGCAGCTTATGGTCCCCCCAGCGGGACGTTCATACGCAGTATTTT. Its translation is CASSLWSPQRDVHTQYF. Supplemented by reference TRBV7-9 and TRBJ2-3, the full variable domain reads DTGVSQNPRHKITKRGQNVTFRCDPISEHNRLYWYRQTLGQGPEFLTYFQNEAQLEKSRLLSDRFSAERPKGSFSTLEIQRTEQGDSAMYLCASSLWSPQRDVHTQYFGPGTRLTVL.